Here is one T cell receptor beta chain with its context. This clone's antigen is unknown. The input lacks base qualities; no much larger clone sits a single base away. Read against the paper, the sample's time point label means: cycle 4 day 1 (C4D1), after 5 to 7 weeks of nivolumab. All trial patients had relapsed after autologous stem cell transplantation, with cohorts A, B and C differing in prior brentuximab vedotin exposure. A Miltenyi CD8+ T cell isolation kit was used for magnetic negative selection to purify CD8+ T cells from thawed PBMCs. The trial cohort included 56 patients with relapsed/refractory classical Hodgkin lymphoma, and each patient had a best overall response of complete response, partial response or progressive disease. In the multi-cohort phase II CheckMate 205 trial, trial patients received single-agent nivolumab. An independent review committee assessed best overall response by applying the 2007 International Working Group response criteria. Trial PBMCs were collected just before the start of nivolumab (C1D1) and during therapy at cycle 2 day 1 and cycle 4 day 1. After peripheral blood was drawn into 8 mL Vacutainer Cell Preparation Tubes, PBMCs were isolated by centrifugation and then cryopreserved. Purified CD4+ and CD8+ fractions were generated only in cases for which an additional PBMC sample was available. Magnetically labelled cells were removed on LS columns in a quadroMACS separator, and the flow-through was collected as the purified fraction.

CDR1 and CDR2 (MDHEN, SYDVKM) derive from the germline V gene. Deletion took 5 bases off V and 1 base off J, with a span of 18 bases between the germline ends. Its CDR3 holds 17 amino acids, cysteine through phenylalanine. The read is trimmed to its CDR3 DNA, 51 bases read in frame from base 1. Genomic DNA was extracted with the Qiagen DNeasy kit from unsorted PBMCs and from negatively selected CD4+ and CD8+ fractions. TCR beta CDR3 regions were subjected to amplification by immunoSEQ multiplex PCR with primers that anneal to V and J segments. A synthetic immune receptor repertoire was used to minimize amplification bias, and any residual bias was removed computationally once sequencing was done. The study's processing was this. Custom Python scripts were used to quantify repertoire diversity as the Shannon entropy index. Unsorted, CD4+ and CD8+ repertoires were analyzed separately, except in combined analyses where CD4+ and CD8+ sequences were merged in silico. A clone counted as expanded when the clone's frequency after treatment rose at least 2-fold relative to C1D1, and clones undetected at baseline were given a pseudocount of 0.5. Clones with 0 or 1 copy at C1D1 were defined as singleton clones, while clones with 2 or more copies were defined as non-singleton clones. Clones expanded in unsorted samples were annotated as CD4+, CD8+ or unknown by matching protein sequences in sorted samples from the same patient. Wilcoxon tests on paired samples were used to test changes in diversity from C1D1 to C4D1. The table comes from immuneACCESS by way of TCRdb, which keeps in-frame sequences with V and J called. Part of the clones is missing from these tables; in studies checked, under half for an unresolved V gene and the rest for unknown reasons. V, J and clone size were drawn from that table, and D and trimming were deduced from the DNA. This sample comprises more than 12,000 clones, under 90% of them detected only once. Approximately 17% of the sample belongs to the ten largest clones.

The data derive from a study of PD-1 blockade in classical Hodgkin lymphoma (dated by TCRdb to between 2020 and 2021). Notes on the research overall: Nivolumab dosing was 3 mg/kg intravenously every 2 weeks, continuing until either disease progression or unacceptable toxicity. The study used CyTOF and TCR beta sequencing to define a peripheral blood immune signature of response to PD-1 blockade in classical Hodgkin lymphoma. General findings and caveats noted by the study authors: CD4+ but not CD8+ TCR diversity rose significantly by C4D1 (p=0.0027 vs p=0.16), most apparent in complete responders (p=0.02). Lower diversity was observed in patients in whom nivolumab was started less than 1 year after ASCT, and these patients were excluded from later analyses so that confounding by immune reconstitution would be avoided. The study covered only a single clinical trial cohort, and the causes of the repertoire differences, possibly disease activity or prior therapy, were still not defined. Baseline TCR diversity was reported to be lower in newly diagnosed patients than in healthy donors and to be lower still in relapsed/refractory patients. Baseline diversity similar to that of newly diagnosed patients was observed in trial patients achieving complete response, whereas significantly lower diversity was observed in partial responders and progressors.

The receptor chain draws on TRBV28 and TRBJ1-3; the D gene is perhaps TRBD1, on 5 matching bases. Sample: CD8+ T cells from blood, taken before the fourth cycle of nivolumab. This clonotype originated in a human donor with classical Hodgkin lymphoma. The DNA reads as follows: TGTGCCAGCAGTAGTTTAATACCCAGGGATTCTGGAAACACCATATATTTT. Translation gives CASSSLIPRDSGNTIYF.